One sample yielded the 21 T cell receptor beta chains listed below, sequenced in a study of T cell responses to AZD1222 COVID-19 vaccine. Measured with immunoSEQ multiplex PCR; TCRdb has only the in-frame clones, and not every one. The profile shows 140,000 to 150,000 clones, about 94% of them singletons. The sequenced sample was peripheral blood, obtained on day 0 of AZD1222 vaccination. These receptors were obtained from an adult in good health.

The chain uses TRBV4-2 and TRBJ2-6; 12 positions agree with TRBD2. CDR1 is LGHNA, CDR2 YNFKEQ, per germline. J lost 1 base, V lost 0 bases, and 4 bases had no gene match. The CDR3 sequence is 19 residues long. The CDR3 reads CASSQERLAGESGANVLTF. The CDR3 DNA is TGTGCCAGCAGCCAAGAAAGACTAGCGGGAGAATCTGGGGCCAACGTCCTGACTTTC.

V is TRBV19 and J is TRBJ1-1, with 10 positions matching TRBD1. J gave up 4 bases and V 10 bases, and 12 bases lay outside the gene matches. In germline, CDR1 is LNHDA, CDR2 SQIVND (reference sequence). The CDR3 extends over 15 amino acids. CDR3 amino acids: CATFPGQGWGTEAFF. The CDR3 region has the DNA TGTGCCACGTTCCCGGGACAGGGGTGGGGCACTGAAGCTTTCTTT.

The chain couples TRBV5-1 to TRBJ1-3; TRBD1 aligns across 9 bases. Germline assignment: CDR1 SGHRS and CDR2 YFSETQ. Trimming at V came to 4 bases and at J to 4 bases, leaving 3 bases not matched to a gene. The CDR3 is 14 residues long. CDR3 loop: CASSLGTGGNTIYF. The CDR3, as DNA: TGCGCCAGCAGCCTGGGGACAGGGGGAAACACCATATATTTT.

The chain uses TRBV2 and TRBJ2-1; tentative D call: TRBD1 (6 bases). V lost 8 bases, J lost 9 bases, and 23 bases lay in between. Germline assignment: CDR1 SNHLY and CDR2 FYNNEI. CDR3 size: 15 residues. The CDR3 reads CASFVDRTSGIEQFF. CDR3 DNA sequence: TGTGCCAGCTTTGTGGACAGAACCTCGGGGATTGAGCAGTTCTTC. The full variable domain, completed using reference TRBV2 and TRBJ2-1, is EPEVTQTPSHQVTQMGQEVILRCVPISNHLYFYWYRQILGQKVEFLVSFYNNEISEKSEIFDDQFSVERPDGSNFTLKIRSTKLEDSAMYFCASFVDRTSGIEQFFGPGTRLTVL.

V and J are TRBV12-5 and TRBJ2-2, with 10 bases identical to TRBD2. Germline V gene data show CDR1 as LGHNT and CDR2 as FRNRAP. The CDR3 is 17 amino acids. V lost 1 base and J lost 2; bases outside the gene matches: 4. CDR3 residues: CASGLGGTSVNTGELFF. DNA of the CDR3: TGTGCTAGTGGTTTGGGAGGGACTAGCGTAAACACCGGGGAGCTGTTTTTT.

Here the CDR3 DNA reads TGTGCCAGCAGTTTCAGCTACAATCAGCCCCAGCATTTT. It encodes CASSFSYNQPQHF. V usage is TRBV6-5 and J usage is TRBJ1-5, with unresolved D. V lost 4 bases to trimming and J lost 3 bases, with 7 bases between them. CDR1 is MNHEY and CDR2 is SVGAGI in the germline V gene. This CDR3 contains 13 residues.

The V gene is TRBV6-2 or TRBV6-3, the J gene TRBJ1-2; TRBD1 matches at 9 bases. This CDR3 comprises 18 residues. The germline V gene encodes CDR1 MNHEY and CDR2 SVGEGT. With V trimmed by 1 base and J by 5 bases, 14 bases remained unmatched. The CDR3 DNA reads TGTGCCAGCAGTTACTACCCCCCGGGACAGGGAAAAGGATATGGCTACACCTTC. This sequence encodes CASSYYPPGQGKGYGYTF.

The gene calls are TRBV14 and TRBJ1-1; 8 bases match TRBD1. The CDR3 covers 12 residues. The germline gives CDR1 SGHDN, CDR2 FVKESK. J gave up 5 bases and V 5 bases, and 1 base lay outside the gene matches. In DNA form, the CDR3 reads TGTGCCAGCAGCTGGGACAGGACTGAAGCTTTCTTT. Translated: CASSWDRTEAFF.

This sequence joins TRBV3-1 (or the pseudogene TRBV3-2) and TRBJ2-3; D is possibly TRBD2 (5 bases). This CDR3 region has 14 residues. The germline CDR1 and CDR2 sequences are LGHDT and YNNKEL (reference sequence). V was trimmed by 1 base and J by 6 bases, leaving 11 bases between them. CDR3 region: CASSQVRDSDTQYF. For the CDR3, the DNA is TGTGCCAGCAGCCAAGTTCGGGATAGCGATACGCAGTATTTT.

This chain uses TRBV27 with TRBJ2-5; D uncertain. Germline lookup yields CDR1 MNHEY and CDR2 SMNVEV (reference sequence). The CDR3 consists of 12 residues. The V gene lost 3 bases and the J gene lost 1 base, with 3 bases spanning the gap. CDR3 coding DNA: TGTGCCAGCAGTTTCTTCCAAGAGACCCAGTACTTC. The encoded protein is CASSFFQETQYF.

This chain uses TRBV3-1 (or the pseudogene TRBV3-2) with TRBJ1-3; perhaps TRBD1 as D (6 bases). From germline, CDR1 is LGHDT and CDR2 YNNKEL (reference sequence). Trimming pared 0 bases from V and 8 bases from J, leaving 23 bases between. This CDR3 has 18 residues. The CDR3, as DNA: TGTGCCAGCAGCCAAGATCGGAGGGCCGGGGGCAACTGGTACACCATATATTTT. This codes for CASSQDRRAGGNWYTIYF.

The chain couples TRBV10-3 to TRBJ2-7; weak D call: TRBD1 (6 bases). Trimming removed 2 bases from V and 4 bases from J, with 12 bases in between. The CDR3 is made up of 14 amino acids. Germline values: CDR1 ENHRY, CDR2 SYGVKD. The CDR3 DNA reads as TGTGCCATCAGTGAGCCCCGACAGGTGTACGAGCAGTACTTC. Translating it yields CAISEPRQVYEQYF.

The rearrangement links TRBV12-5 to TRBJ1-6; unclear D gene. CDR3 length equals 12 residues. V lost 2 bases, J lost 8 bases, and 4 bases lay in between. Germline CDR1 LGHNT, CDR2 FRNRAP. The CDR3 DNA reads as TGTGCTAGTGGTTTGAATGATTCACCCCTCCACTTT. It yields the protein CASGLNDSPLHF. Full variable domain (rest looked up from reference TRBV12-5 and TRBJ1-6): DARVTQTPRHKVTEMGQEVTMRCQPILGHNTVFWYRQTMMQGLELLAYFRNRAPLDDSGMPKDRFSAEMPDATLATLKIQPSEPRDSAVYFCASGLNDSPLHFGNGTRLTVT.

This chain connects TRBV19 to TRBJ2-1; D is ambiguous. V shed 5 bases and J shed 4 bases, with 9 bases lying between them. Germline V gives CDR1 LNHDA, CDR2 SQIVND (reference sequence). This CDR3 has 13 residues. The CDR3 spells CASSWAAYNEQFF. CDR3 nucleotide sequence: TGTGCCAGTAGTTGGGCAGCTTACAATGAGCAGTTCTTC.

This chain uses TRBV4-1 with TRBJ2-1; TRBD2 matches at 11 bases. With 4 bases clipped from V and 7 bases from J, the junction kept 9 bases outside the gene matches. From germline, CDR1 is MGHRA and CDR2 YSYEKL. This CDR3 is 16 amino acids long. CDR3 in DNA: TGCGCCAGCAGCCGCCCACTAGCGGGAGTTGATAATGAGCAGTTCTTC. Translation: CASSRPLAGVDNEQFF.

The chain couples TRBV3-1 (or the pseudogene TRBV3-2) to TRBJ1-1; no clear D gene. The germline V gene has CDR1 LGHDT and CDR2 YNNKEL (reference sequence). V lost 6 bases to trimming and J lost 5 bases, with 16 bases between them. CDR3 size: 14 residues. The CDR3 DNA reads as TGTGCCAGCAGTCAGGTCATGGGGTTTACTGAAGCTTTCTTT. It is translated as CASSQVMGFTEAFF.

This sequence joins TRBV10-3 and TRBJ2-3; D gene unclear. Trimming cost V 4 bases and J 4 bases, with 6 bases left between them. This CDR3 is built from 12 residues. Germline values: CDR1 ENHRY, CDR2 SYGVKD. The CDR3 here is CAISGLADTQYF. The CDR3 DNA follows: TGTGCCATCAGTGGTTTAGCAGATACGCAGTATTTT.

The chain joins TRBV4-1 to TRBJ2-2; D may correspond to TRBD1 or TRBD2 (5 bases each). Germline V gives CDR1 MGHRA, CDR2 YSYEKL. This CDR3 is 17 amino acids long. The V end lost 2 bases, the J end lost 1 base, and 14 bases lay between the germline ends. DNA for the CDR3: TGCGCCAGCAGCCAATTGGGGACCTCAAAGAACACCGGGGAGCTGTTTTTT. It specifies CASSQLGTSKNTGELFF.

The chain uses TRBV7-9 and TRBJ1-3; D is unclear. V gave up 3 bases and J gave up 2 bases, with 8 bases separating them. The CDR3 covers 14 residues. Germline V gives CDR1 SEHNR, CDR2 FQNEAQ (reference sequence). The DNA for the CDR3 is TGTGCCAGCAGCTTCTTCACAGCTGGAAACACCATATATTTT. It specifies CASSFFTAGNTIYF.

This sequence joins TRBV9 and TRBJ1-4; D not certain. Germline loops: CDR1 SGDLS, CDR2 YYNGEE. Deletions cut 0 bases from V and 4 bases from J, with 7 bases between. This CDR3 is built from 14 residues. CDR3: CASSVAANNEKLFF. The CDR3 bases are TGTGCCAGCAGCGTAGCGGCGAATAATGAAAAACTGTTTTTT.

The V and J genes are TRBV18 and TRBJ2-7; 8 bases map to TRBD2. The CDR3 loop spans 14 amino acids. The trim removed 6 bases at V and 0 bases at J, leaving 4 bases unmatched. CDR1 is KGHSH, CDR2 LQKENI, per germline. The DNA for the CDR3 is TGTGCCAGCTCGCTTAGCGGGACCTCCTACGAGCAGTACTTC. This codes for CASSLSGTSYEQYF.